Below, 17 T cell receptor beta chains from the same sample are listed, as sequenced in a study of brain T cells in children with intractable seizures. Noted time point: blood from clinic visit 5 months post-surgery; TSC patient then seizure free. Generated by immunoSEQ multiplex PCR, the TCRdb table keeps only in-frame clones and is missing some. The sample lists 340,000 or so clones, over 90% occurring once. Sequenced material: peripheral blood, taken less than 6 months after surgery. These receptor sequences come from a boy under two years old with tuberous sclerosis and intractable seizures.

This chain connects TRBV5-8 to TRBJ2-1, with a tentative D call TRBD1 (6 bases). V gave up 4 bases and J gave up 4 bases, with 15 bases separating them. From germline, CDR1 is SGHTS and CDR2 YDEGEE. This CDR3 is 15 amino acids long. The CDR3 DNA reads TGTGCCAGCAGCCATGGGGACATTTGGTACAATGAGCAGTTCTTC. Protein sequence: CASSHGDIWYNEQFF.

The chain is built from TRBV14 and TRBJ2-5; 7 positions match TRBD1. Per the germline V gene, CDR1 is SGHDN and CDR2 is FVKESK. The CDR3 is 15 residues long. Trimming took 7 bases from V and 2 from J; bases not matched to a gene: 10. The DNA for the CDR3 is TGTGCCAGCACCCGGCAAAGGGACAGACAAGAGACCCAGTACTTC. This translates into CASTRQRDRQETQYF.

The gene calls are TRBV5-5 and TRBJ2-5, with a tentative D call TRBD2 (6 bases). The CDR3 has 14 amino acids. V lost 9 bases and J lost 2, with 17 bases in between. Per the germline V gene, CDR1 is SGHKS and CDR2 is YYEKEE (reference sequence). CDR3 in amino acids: CATRRGNSQETQYF. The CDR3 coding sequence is TGTGCCACCCGCCGGGGGAACAGTCAAGAGACCCAGTACTTC.

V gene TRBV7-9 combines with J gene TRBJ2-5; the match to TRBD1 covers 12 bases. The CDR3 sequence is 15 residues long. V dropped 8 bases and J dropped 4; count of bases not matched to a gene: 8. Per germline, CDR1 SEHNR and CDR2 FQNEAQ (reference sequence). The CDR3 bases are TGTGCCAGCGGACTGGGACAGGGGGCATCAGAGACCCAGTACTTC. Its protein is CASGLGQGASETQYF. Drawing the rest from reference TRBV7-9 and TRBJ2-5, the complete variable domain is DTGVSQNPRHKITKRGQNVTFRCDPISEHNRLYWYRQTLGQGPEFLTYFQNEAQLEKSRLLSDRFSAERPKGSFSTLEIQRTEQGDSAMYLCASGLGQGASETQYFGPGTRLLVL.

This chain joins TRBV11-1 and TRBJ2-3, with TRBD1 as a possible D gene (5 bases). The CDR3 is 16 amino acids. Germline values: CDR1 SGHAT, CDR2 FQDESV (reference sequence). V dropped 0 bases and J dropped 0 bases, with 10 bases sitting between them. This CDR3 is CASSLARQGSTDTQYF. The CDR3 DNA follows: TGTGCCAGCAGCTTAGCGAGGCAGGGAAGCACAGATACGCAGTATTTT.

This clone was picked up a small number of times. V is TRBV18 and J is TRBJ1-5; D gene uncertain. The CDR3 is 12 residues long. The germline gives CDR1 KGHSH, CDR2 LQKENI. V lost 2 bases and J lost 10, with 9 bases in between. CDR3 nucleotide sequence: TGTGCCAGCTCACCAGGATACGGACCCCAGCATTTT. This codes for CASSPGYGPQHF. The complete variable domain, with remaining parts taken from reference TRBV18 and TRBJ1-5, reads NAGVMQNPRHLVRRRGQEARLRCSPMKGHSHVYWYRQLPEEGLKFMVYLQKENIIDESGMPKERFSAEFPKEGPSILRIQQVVRGDSAAYFCASSPGYGPQHFGDGTRLSIL.

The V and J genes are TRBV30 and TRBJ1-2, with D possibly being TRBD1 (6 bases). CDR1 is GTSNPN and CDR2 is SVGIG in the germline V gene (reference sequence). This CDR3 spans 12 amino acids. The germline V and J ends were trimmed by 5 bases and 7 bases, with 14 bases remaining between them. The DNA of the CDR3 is TGTGCCTGGGACGACAGGTCGGGTGGCTACACCTTC. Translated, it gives CAWDDRSGGYTF.

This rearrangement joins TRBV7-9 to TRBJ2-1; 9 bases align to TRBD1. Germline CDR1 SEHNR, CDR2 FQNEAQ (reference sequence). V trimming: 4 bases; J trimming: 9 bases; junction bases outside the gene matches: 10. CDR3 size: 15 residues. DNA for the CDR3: TGTGCCAGCAGCTCCCGGGACAGGGAGCGAGCTGAGCAGTTCTTC. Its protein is CASSSRDRERAEQFF.

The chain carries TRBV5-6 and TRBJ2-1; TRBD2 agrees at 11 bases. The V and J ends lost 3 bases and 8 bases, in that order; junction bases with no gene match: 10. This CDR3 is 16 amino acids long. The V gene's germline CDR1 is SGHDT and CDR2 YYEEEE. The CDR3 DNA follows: TGTGCCAGCAGCTGGGGTTCGGGACTAGCGGTAGATGAGCAGTTCTTC. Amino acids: CASSWGSGLAVDEQFF. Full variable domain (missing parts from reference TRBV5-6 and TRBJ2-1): DAGVTQSPTHLIKTRGQQVTLRCSPKSGHDTVSWYQQALGQGPQFIFQYYEEEERQRGNFPDRFSGHQFPNYSSELNVNALLLGDSALYLCASSWGSGLAVDEQFFGPGTRLTVL.

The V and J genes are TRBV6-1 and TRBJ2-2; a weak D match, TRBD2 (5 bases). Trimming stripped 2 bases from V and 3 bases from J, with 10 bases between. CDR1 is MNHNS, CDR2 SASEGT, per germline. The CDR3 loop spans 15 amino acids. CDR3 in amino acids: CASSERSGHTGELFF. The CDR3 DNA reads TGTGCCAGCAGTGAACGGAGCGGTCACACCGGGGAGCTGTTTTTT.

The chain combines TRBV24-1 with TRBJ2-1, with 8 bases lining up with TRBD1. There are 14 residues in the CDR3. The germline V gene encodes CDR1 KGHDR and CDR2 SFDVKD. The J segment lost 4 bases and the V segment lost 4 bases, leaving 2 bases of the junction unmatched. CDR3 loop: CATSEQGEYNEQFF. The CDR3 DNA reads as TGTGCCACCAGTGAACAGGGGGAATACAATGAGCAGTTCTTC.

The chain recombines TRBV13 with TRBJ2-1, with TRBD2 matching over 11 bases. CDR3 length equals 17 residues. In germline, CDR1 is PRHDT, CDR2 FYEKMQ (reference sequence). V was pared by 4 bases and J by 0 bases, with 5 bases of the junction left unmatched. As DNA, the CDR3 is TGTGCCAGCAGCTGGACTAGCGGGTATAGCTCCTACAATGAGCAGTTCTTC. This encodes CASSWTSGYSSYNEQFF.

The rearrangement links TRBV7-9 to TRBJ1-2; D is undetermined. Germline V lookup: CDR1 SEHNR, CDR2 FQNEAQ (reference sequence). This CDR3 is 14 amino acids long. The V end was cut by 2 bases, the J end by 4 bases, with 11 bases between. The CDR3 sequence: CASSLSGKSYGYTF. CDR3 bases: TGTGCCAGCAGCTTAAGCGGGAAAAGCTATGGCTACACCTTC.

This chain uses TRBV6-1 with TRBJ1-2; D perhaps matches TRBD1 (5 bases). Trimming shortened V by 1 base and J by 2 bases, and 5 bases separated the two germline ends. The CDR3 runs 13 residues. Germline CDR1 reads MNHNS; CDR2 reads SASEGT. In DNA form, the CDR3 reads TGTGCCAGCAGTGAAGGGGGGAACTATGGCTACACCTTC. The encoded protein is CASSEGGNYGYTF.

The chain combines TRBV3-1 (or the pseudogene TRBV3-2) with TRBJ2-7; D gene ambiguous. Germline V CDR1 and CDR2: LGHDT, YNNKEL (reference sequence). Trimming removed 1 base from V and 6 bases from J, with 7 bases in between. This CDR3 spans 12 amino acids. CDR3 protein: CASSQVRSEQYF. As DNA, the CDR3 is TGTGCCAGCAGCCAAGTCAGGAGCGAGCAGTACTTC.

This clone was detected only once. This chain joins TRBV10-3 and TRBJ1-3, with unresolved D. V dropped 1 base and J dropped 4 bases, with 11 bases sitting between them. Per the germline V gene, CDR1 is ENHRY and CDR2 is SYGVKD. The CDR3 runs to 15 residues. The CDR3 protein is CAISELLGAGNTIYF. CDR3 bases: TGTGCCATCAGTGAGTTACTAGGAGCGGGAAACACCATATATTTT.

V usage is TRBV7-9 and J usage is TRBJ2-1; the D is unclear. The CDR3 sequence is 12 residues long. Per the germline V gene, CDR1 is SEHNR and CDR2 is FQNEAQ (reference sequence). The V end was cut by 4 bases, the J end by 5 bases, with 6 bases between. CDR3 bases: TGTGCCAGCAGCTGGGCCCACAATGAGCAGTTCTTC. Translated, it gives CASSWAHNEQFF.